This T cell receptor beta chain was documented in a study of cytomegalovirus exposure and HLA in healthy donors. The PCR used 60 Vbeta and 13 Jbeta primers. This table comes from immunoSEQ multiplex PCR, and its TCRdb copy is limited to in-frame clones, with some not included. The sample carries about 180,000 clones, 70% to 80% recorded once. This clone appeared a few times. Trimming stripped 7 bases from V and 2 bases from J, with 10 bases between. CDR3 length equals 13 residues. Per the germline V gene, CDR1 is ENHRY and CDR2 is SYGVKD. The sequence came from a man younger than 35 in good health and CMV-seronegative. Input material: PBMCs. The chain recombines TRBV10-3 with TRBJ2-3, with D perhaps matching TRBD2 (5 bases). The CDR3 is CAIMGRDTDTQYF. The CDR3 DNA sequence: TGTGCCATCATGGGGAGAGACACAGATACGCAGTATTTT.